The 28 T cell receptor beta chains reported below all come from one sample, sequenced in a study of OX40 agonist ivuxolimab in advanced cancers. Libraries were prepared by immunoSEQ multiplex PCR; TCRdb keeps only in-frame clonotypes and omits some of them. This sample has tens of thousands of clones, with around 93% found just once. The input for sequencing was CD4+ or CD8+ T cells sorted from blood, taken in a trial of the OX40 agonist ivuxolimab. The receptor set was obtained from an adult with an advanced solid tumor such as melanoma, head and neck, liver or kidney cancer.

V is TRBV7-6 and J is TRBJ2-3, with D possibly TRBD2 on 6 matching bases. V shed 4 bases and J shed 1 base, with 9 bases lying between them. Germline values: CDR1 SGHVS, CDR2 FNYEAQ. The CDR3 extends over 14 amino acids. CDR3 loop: CASSSRLGTDTQYF. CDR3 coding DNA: TGTGCCAGCAGCTCAAGACTAGGCACAGATACGCAGTATTTT.

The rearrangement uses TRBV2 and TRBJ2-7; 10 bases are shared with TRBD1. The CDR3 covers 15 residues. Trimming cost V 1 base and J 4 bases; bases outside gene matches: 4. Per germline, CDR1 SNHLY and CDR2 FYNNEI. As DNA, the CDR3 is TGTGCCAGCAGTGAAGTTCGGGACAGGGGATACGAGCAGTACTTC. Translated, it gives CASSEVRDRGYEQYF.

The CDR3 coding sequence is TGCGCCAGCACCTCGACCGTGAACACTGAAGCTTTCTTT. Its translation is CASTSTVNTEAFF. The V gene is TRBV5-1, the J gene TRBJ1-1, with D hard to call. V dropped 6 bases and J dropped 0 bases, with 9 bases sitting between them. Per the germline V gene, CDR1 is SGHRS and CDR2 is YFSETQ. This CDR3 contains 13 residues. The whole variable domain, filled in from reference TRBV5-1 and TRBJ1-1, reads KAGVTQTPRYLIKTRGQQVTLSCSPISGHRSVSWYQQTPGQGLQFLFEYFSETQRNKGNFPGRFSGRQFSNSRSEMNVSTLELGDSALYLCASTSTVNTEAFFGQGTRLTVV.

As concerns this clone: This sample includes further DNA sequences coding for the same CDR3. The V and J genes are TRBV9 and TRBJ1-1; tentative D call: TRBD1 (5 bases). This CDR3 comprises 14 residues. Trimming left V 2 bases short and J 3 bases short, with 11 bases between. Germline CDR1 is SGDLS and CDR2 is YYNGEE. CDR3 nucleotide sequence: TGTGCCAGCAGCGTCGGCGGGGGGTACACTGAAGCTTTCTTT. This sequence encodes CASSVGGGYTEAFF.

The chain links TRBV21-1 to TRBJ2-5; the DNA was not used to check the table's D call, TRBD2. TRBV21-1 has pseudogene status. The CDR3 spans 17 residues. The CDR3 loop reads CASSKARLAGYQETQYF. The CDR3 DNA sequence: TGTGCCAGCAGCAAAGCCCGACTAGCGGGGTACCAAGAGACCCAGTACTTC.

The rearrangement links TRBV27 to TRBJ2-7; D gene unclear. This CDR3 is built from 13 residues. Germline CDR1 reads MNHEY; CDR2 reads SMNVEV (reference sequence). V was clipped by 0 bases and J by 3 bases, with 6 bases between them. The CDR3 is CASSLSLFYEQYF. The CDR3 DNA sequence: TGTGCCAGCAGTTTATCCCTTTTCTACGAGCAGTACTTC.

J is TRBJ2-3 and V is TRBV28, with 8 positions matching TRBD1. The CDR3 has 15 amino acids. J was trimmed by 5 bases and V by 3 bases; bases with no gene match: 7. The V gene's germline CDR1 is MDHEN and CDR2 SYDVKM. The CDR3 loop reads CASSFSGGRVDTQYF. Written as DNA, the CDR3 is TGTGCCAGCAGTTTTTCAGGGGGCAGGGTAGATACGCAGTATTTT.

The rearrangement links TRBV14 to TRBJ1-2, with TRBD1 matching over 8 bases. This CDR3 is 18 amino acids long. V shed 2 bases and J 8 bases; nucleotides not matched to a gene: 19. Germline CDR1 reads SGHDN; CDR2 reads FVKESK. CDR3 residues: CASSQIPGLSGGVRGYTF. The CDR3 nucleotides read TGTGCCAGCAGCCAAATCCCAGGTCTATCAGGGGGCGTGCGAGGCTACACCTTC.

The CDR3 protein is CAPGGEGYTF. CDR3 DNA sequence: TGTGCTCCAGGGGGGGAAGGCTACACCTTC. This chain links TRBV2 with TRBJ1-2; 7 nucleotides match TRBD1. The CDR3 runs to 10 residues. The germline V gene has CDR1 SNHLY and CDR2 FYNNEI. Supplemented by reference TRBV2 and TRBJ1-2, the full variable domain reads EPEVTQTPSHQVTQMGQEVILRCVPISNHLYFYWYRQILGQKVEFLVSFYNNEISEKSEIFDDQFSVERPDGSNFTLKIRSTKLEDSAMYFCAPGGEGYTFGSGTRLTVV.

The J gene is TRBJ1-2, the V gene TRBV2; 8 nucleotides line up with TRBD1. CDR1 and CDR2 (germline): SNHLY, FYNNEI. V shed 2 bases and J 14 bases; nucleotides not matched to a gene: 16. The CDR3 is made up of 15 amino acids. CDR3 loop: CASSEPQGAGPNWTF. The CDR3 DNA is TGTGCCAGCAGTGAACCTCAGGGGGCCGGCCCAAATTGGACCTTC.

The CDR3 reads CASSLWEGQETQYF. CDR3 DNA: TGTGCCAGCAGCTTATGGGAGGGACAAGAGACCCAGTACTTC. The chain has TRBV7-3 and TRBJ2-5; 7 bases map to TRBD2. Germline assignment: CDR1 SGHTA and CDR2 FQGTGA. The CDR3 runs 14 residues. With V trimmed by 2 bases and J by 2 bases, 2 bases remained unmatched. Using reference TRBV7-3 and TRBJ2-5 for the parts outside the CDR3, the full variable domain is GAGVSQTPSNKVTEKGKYVELRCDPISGHTALYWYRQSLGQGPEFLIYFQGTGAADDSGLPNDRFFAVRPEGSVSTLKIQRTERGDSAVYLCASSLWEGQETQYFGPGTRLLVL.

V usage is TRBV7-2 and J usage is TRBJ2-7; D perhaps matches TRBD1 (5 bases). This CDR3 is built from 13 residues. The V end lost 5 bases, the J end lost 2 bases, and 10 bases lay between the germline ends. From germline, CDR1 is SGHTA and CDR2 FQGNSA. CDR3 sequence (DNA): TGTGCCAGCAGCCCGACAGTTACCTACGAGCAGTACTTC. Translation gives CASSPTVTYEQYF.

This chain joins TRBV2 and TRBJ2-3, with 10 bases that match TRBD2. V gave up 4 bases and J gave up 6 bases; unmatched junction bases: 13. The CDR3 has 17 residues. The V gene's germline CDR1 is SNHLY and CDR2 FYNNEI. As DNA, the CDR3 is TGTGCCAGCAGTGTTGTAAGAGCGGGGGGGCCTAGGGATACGCAGTATTTT. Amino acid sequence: CASSVVRAGGPRDTQYF.

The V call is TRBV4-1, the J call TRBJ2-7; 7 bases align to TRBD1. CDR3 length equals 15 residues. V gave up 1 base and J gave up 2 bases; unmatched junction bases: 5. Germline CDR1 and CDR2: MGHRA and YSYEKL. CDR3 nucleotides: TGCGCCAGCAGCCAAGGAGGGACAGAGCCCTACGAGCAGTACTTC. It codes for CASSQGGTEPYEQYF.

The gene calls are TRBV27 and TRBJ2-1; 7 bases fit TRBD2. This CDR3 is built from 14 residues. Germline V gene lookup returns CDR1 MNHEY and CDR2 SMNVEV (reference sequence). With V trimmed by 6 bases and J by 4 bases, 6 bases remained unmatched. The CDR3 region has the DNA TGTGCCAGCAGATCTAGCGGTGTTTACAATGAGCAGTTCTTC. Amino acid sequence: CASRSSGVYNEQFF.

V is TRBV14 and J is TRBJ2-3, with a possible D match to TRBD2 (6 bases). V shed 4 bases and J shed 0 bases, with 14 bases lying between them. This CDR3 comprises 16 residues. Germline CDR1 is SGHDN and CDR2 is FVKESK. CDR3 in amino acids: CASSPGTGASTDTQYF. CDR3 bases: TGTGCCAGCAGCCCCGGGACTGGAGCTAGCACAGATACGCAGTATTTT. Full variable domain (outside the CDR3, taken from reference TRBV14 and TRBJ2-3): EAGVTQFPSHSVIEKGQTVTLRCDPISGHDNLYWYRRVMGKEIKFLLHFVKESKQDESGMPNNRFLAERTGGTYSTLKVQPAELEDSGVYFCASSPGTGASTDTQYFGPGTRLTVL.

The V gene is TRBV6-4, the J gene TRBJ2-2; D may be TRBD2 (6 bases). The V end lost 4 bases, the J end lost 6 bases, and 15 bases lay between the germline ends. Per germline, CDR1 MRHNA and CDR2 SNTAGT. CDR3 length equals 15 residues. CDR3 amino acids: CASSAGADPSGELFF. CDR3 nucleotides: TGTGCCAGCAGTGCGGGAGCGGATCCCTCCGGGGAGCTGTTTTTT.

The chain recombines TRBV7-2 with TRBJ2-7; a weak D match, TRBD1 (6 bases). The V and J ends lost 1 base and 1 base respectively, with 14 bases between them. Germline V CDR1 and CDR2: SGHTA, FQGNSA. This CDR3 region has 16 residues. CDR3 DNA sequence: TGTGCCAGCAGCTTAGGCTACCCAGGGGAATCCTACGAGCAGTACTTC. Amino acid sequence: CASSLGYPGESYEQYF.

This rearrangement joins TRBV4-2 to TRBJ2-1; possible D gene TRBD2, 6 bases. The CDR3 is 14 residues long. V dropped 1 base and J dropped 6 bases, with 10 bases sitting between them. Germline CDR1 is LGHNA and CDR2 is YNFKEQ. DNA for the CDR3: TGTGCCAGCAGCCAAGGACTAGGTTCCAATGAGCAGTTCTTC. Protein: CASSQGLGSNEQFF.

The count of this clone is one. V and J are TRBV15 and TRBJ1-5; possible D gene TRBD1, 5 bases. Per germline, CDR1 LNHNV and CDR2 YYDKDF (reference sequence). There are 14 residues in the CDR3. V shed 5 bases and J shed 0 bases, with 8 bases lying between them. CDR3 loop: CATSWDRSNQPQHF. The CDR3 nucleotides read TGTGCCACCAGCTGGGACCGTAGCAATCAGCCCCAGCATTTT. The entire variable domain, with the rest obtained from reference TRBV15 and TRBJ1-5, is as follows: DAMVIQNPRYQVTQFGKPVTLSCSQTLNHNVMYWYQQKSSQAPKLLFHYYDKDFNNEADTPDNFQSRRPNTSFCFLDIRSPGLGDTAMYLCATSWDRSNQPQHFGDGTRLSIL.

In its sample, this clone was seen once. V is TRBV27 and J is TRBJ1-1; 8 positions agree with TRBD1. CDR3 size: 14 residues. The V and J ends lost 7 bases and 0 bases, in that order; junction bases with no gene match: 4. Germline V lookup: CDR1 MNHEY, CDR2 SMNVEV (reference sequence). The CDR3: CASTDRGMNTEAFF. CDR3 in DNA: TGTGCCAGCACCGACAGGGGAATGAACACTGAAGCTTTCTTT.

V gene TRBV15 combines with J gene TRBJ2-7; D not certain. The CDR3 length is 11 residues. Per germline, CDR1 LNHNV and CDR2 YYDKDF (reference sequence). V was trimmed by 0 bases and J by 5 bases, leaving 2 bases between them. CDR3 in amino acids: CATSRDNEQYF. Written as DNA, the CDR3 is TGTGCCACCAGCAGAGATAACGAGCAGTACTTC.

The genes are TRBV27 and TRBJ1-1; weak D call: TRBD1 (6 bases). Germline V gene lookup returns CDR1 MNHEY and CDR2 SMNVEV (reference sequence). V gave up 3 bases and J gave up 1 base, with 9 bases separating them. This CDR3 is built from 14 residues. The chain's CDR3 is CASSFTGSNTEAFF. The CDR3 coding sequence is TGTGCCAGCAGTTTCACAGGGTCGAACACTGAAGCTTTCTTT.

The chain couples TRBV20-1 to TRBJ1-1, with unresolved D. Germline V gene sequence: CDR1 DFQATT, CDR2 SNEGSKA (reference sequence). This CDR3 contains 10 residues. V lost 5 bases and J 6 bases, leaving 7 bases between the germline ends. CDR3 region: CSAESSEAFF. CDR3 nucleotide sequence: TGCAGTGCTGAATCCTCTGAAGCTTTCTTT.

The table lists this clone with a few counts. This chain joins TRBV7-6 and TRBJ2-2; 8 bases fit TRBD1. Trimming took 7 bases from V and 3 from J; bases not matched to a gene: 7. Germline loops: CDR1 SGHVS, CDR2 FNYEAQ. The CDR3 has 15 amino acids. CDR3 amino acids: CASTKTGDHTGELFF. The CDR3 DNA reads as TGTGCCAGCACCAAGACAGGGGATCACACCGGGGAGCTGTTTTTT.

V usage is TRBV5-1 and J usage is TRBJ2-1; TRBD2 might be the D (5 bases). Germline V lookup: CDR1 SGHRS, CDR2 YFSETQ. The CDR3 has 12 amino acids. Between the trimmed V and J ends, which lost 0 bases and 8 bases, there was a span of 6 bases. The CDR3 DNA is TGCGCCAGCAGCTTGGACGGGGATGAGCAGTTCTTC. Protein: CASSLDGDEQFF. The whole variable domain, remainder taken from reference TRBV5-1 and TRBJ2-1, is KAGVTQTPRYLIKTRGQQVTLSCSPISGHRSVSWYQQTPGQGLQFLFEYFSETQRNKGNFPGRFSGRQFSNSRSEMNVSTLELGDSALYLCASSLDGDEQFFGPGTRLTVL.

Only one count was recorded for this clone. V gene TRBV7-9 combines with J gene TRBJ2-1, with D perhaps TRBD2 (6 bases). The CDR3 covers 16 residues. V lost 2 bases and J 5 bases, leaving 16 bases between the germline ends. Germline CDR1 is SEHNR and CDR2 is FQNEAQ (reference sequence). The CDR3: CASSLLSGGRHNEQFF. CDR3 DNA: TGTGCCAGCAGCTTACTTTCTGGGGGGAGACACAATGAGCAGTTCTTC.

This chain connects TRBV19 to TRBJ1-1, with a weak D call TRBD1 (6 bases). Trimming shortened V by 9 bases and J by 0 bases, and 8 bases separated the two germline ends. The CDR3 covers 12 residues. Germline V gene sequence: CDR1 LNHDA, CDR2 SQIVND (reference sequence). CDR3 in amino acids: CASRDMNTEAFF. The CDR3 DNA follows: TGTGCCAGCCGGGACATGAACACTGAAGCTTTCTTT.